The 15 T cell receptor beta chains below all came from one sample that was sequenced in a study of T cell repertoires in cytomegalovirus infection. TCRdb redid the calling of the reads with MiXCR, one entry per CDR3 protein. Here the sample spans some 700,000 distinct CDR3 sequences, approximately 33% being singletons. These receptors are not linked to any known antigen. The specimen was cultured PBMCs, collected from culture after CMV antigen stimulation. The receptors come from a human donor in good health (CMV status not recorded). Some clones in this sample may be carry-over from other donors' samples.

This clonotype was counted between two and nine times. The V and J genes are TRBV7-6 and TRBJ2-1; 12 nucleotides align to TRBD2. Trimming took 8 bases from V and 4 from J; bases not matched to a gene: 6. CDR3 length: 15 amino acids. Germline V lookup: CDR1 SGHVS, CDR2 FNYEAQ. CDR3 in amino acids: CASGRTSGDYNEQFF. The DNA for the CDR3 is TGTGCCAGCGGGCGGACTAGCGGGGATTACAATGAGCAGTTCTTC.

This clonotype was observed a few times. This chain connects TRBV10-3 to TRBJ2-5; D is possibly TRBD2 (6 bases). Trimming cost V 6 bases and J 5 bases, with 13 bases left between them. Germline CDR1 ENHRY, CDR2 SYGVKD. CDR3 size: 13 residues. CDR3 sequence reads: CAISTGSEETQYF. CDR3 coding DNA: TGTGCCATCAGCACCGGGAGTGAGGAGACCCAGTACTTC.

This clonotype has only a few counts. The rearrangement joins TRBV10-3 to TRBJ2-1, with a weak D call TRBD2 (6 bases). V shed 10 bases and J shed 5 bases, with 21 bases lying between them. Germline lookup yields CDR1 ENHRY and CDR2 SYGVKD. CDR3 length: 15 residues. The CDR3 nucleotides read TGTGCCACGTCGTTTTTTGATTCGGGGGACAATGAGCAGTTCTTC. As protein: CATSFFDSGDNEQFF.

V usage is TRBV7-2 and J usage is TRBJ2-3; 11 bases align to TRBD2. The CDR3 contains 17 residues. The J segment lost 3 bases and the V segment lost 5 bases, leaving 10 bases of the junction unmatched. Germline values: CDR1 SGHTA, CDR2 FQGNSA. In DNA, the CDR3 is TGTGCCAGCAGCCAACATACTAGCGGGAGCGGGACAGATACGCAGTATTTT. This translates into CASSQHTSGSGTDTQYF.

The chain links TRBV6-6 to TRBJ2-1; D call uncertain. The germline CDR1 and CDR2 sequences are MNHNY and SVGAGI (reference sequence). The CDR3 is 18 residues long. The V gene lost 2 bases and the J gene lost 0 bases, with 17 bases spanning the gap. The chain's CDR3 is CASSYRRLKSRSYNEQFF. DNA of the CDR3: TGTGCCAGCAGTTACCGCCGTTTAAAGTCTCGCTCCTACAATGAGCAGTTCTTC.

This clonotype was seen only a few times. The chain links TRBV7-8 to TRBJ2-3, with D perhaps matching TRBD2 (6 bases). The V and J ends lost 4 bases and 1 base respectively, with 15 bases between them. This CDR3 has 16 residues. Germline CDR1 and CDR2: SGHVS and FQNEAQ. The CDR3 DNA is TGTGCCAGCAGCTACCGGGGGACCTTGCGCACAGATACGCAGTATTTT. Its protein is CASSYRGTLRTDTQYF.

The chain employs TRBV20-1 and TRBJ2-5; 8 bases agree with TRBD2. Germline loops: CDR1 DFQATT, CDR2 SNEGSKA (reference sequence). The junction had 6 bases not matched to a gene; V was cut back by 4 bases and J by 2 bases. The CDR3 length is 14 residues. This chain's CDR3 is CSATPTSGQETQYF. CDR3 bases: TGCAGTGCTACCCCCACTAGCGGACAAGAGACCCAGTACTTC.

The chain has TRBV7-6 and TRBJ2-7; D remains unclear. The germline V gene has CDR1 SGHVS and CDR2 FNYEAQ. With 2 bases removed from V and 2 bases from J, the gap between germline ends came to 10 bases. CDR3 length equals 14 residues. Here the CDR3 DNA reads TGTGCCAGCAGCTTATCTAATCGGCCCTACGAGCAGTACTTC. This translates into CASSLSNRPYEQYF.

The chain joins TRBV5-6 to TRBJ2-1, with D possibly TRBD2 on 5 matching bases. V was trimmed by 4 bases and J by 7 bases, leaving 15 bases between them. This CDR3 is built from 14 residues. Germline V lookup: CDR1 SGHDT, CDR2 YYEEEE. Here the CDR3 DNA reads TGTGCCAGCAGCGGGAGCTTGACTGAGAATGAGCAGTTCTTC. Translating it yields CASSGSLTENEQFF.

This clonotype has more than one count but fewer than ten. This sequence joins TRBV19 and TRBJ2-5, with D unresolved. The CDR3 spans 14 residues. V was shortened by 6 bases and J by 5 bases, with 16 bases between the two germline ends. Germline lookup yields CDR1 LNHDA and CDR2 SQIVND (reference sequence). Here the CDR3 DNA reads TGTGCCAGTAGCTTACCAGGAACTTCGGAGACCCAGTACTTC. This sequence encodes CASSLPGTSETQYF.

The V gene is TRBV20-1, the J gene TRBJ1-5, with a tentative D call TRBD1 (6 bases). The CDR3 length is 16 residues. V lost 3 bases, J lost 1 base, and 16 bases lay in between. Germline V gene data show CDR1 as DFQATT and CDR2 as SNEGSKA (reference sequence). CDR3: CSARTQWGASNQPQHF. The CDR3, as DNA: TGCAGTGCTAGGACCCAATGGGGGGCAAGCAATCAGCCCCAGCATTTT.

This clonotype was detected only a few times. CDR3 DNA: TGTGCCAGTAGTTTAAAGAAGGTTAGCGCCTACGAGCAGTACTTC. It translates to CASSLKKVSAYEQYF. The chain employs TRBV19 and TRBJ2-7, with a weak D call TRBD2 (5 bases). V shed 5 bases and J shed 2 bases, with 16 bases lying between them. This CDR3 region has 15 residues. The germline V gene has CDR1 LNHDA and CDR2 SQIVND (reference sequence).

J is TRBJ1-2 and V is TRBV28; 10 positions match TRBD1. V trimming: 3 bases; J trimming: 4 bases; junction bases outside the gene matches: 5. Germline assignment: CDR1 MDHEN and CDR2 SYDVKM. The CDR3 is made up of 15 amino acids. For the CDR3, the DNA is TGTGCCAGCAGTTTGTTTCGGACAGGGGGCTATGGCTACACCTTC. It is translated as CASSLFRTGGYGYTF.

The chain has TRBV7-2 and TRBJ2-3; D perhaps matches TRBD2 (5 bases). The CDR3 covers 15 residues. Germline values: CDR1 SGHTA, CDR2 FQGNSA. The V end lost 8 bases, the J end lost 0 bases, and 15 bases lay between the germline ends. The CDR3 is CASLQFGGSTDTQYF. CDR3 DNA sequence: TGTGCCAGCCTCCAATTTGGCGGGAGCACAGATACGCAGTATTTT.

This clonotype was observed a few times. The chain combines TRBV7-6 with TRBJ2-3; 9 bases match TRBD2. This CDR3 is built from 17 residues. CDR1 and CDR2 (germline): SGHVS, FNYEAQ. Germline trimming cut 2 bases from V and 2 bases from J; bases unmatched to any gene: 8. The CDR3 bases are TGTGCCAGCAGCTTACGTGCTAGCGGGATCGTCACAGATACGCAGTATTTT. Its protein is CASSLRASGIVTDTQYF.